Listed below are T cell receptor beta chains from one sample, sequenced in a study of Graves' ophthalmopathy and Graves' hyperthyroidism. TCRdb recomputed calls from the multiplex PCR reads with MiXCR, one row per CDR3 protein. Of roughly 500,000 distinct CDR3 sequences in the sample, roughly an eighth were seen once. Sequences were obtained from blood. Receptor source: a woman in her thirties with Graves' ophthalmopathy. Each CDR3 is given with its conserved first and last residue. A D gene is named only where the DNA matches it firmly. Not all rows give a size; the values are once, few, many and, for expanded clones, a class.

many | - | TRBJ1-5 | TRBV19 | CASSIAGQPQHF
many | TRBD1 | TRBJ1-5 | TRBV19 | CASRSDDRVNQPQHF
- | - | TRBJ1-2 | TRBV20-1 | CSASRDDYGYTF
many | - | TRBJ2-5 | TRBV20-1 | CSARNGQETQYF
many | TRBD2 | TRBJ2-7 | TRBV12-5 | CASAQSGLADEQYF
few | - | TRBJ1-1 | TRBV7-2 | CASSPDGGRSTEAFF
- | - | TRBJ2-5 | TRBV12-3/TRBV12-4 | CASSLGTWETQYF
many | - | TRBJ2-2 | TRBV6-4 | CASTPNGHDTGELFF
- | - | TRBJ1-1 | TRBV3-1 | CASSEVQFTEAFF
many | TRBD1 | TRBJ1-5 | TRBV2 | CASSPGTGGFQPQHF
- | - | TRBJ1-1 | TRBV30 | CAWNPEGGGDGEAFF
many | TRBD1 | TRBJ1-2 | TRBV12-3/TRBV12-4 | CASSLQGALVYGYTF
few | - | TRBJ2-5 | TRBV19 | CASALSEQETQYF
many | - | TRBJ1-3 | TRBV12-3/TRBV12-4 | CASSPSGNTIYF
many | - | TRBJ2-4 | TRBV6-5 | CASSYAVGAKNIQYF
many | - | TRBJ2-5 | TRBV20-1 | CSARGPKETQYF
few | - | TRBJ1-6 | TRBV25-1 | CASSRAHSPLHF